Reported below is one T cell receptor beta chain. A much more abundant neighbour one base away suggests this may be a read error. A TCRbeta library incorporating unique molecular identifiers was prepared. TCRdb reprocessed the PCR reads via MiXCR and lists one record per CDR3 protein. The top ten clones hold around 2.2% of a sample with 480,000 or so distinct CDR3 sequences, about 10% of them seen once. CDR1 and CDR2 (germline): SGDLS, YYNGEE. Trimming took 0 bases from V and 5 from J; bases not matched to a gene: 6. The CDR3 covers 15 residues. These data are taken from a study of T-cell reconstitution after alpha-beta-depleted transplantation in children.

This specimen consisted of PBMCs, obtained before TCRalphabeta/CD19-depleted stem cell transplant. The clonotype originates from a child aged 2-15 years with inherited bone marrow failure, due to receive a stem cell transplant. The gene calls are TRBV9 and TRBJ2-5; 8 bases map to TRBD1. The CDR3 DNA sequence: TGTGCCAGCAGCGTAGGGCAGGGGGCAGGGGAGACCCAGTACTTC. It specifies CASSVGQGAGETQYF.